The entry below gives a single T cell receptor (beta chain) sequence along with its context. The authors ran a second PCR of about 6 to 11 cycles using a sample-barcoded 5' primer and a J-beta primer mix. TCRdb analysed the 5' RACE reads with MiXCR anew, one entry per CDR3 protein. The sample contains approximately 1,700,000 distinct CDR3 sequences, roughly two fifths of which appear only once. The data were obtained in a study of blood T cells in healthy people across ages. V shed 0 bases and J shed 2 bases, with 15 bases lying between them. Germline lookup yields CDR1 SGDLS and CDR2 YYNGEE. The CDR3 sequence is 17 residues long.

This receptor was identified in a human donor in good health. The chain is built from TRBV9 and TRBJ2-1; D might be TRBD2 (6 bases). The sample taken for sequencing was blood. The CDR3 nucleotides are TGTGCCAGCAGCGTAGGAAGGCTAGCGCACCCCTACAATGAGCAGTTCTTC. Encoded protein: CASSVGRLAHPYNEQFF.